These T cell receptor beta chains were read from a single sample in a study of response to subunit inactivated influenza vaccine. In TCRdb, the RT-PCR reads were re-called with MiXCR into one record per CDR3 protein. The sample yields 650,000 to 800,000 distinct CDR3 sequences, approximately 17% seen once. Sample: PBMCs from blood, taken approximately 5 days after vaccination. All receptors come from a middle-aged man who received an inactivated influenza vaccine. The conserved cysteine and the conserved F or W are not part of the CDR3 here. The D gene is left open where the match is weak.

SARENRGLGEAF	TRBD1	TRBV20-1	TRBJ1-1
SVQRTGSWDEQF	TRBD1	TRBV29-1	TRBJ2-1
ASSQDFNGYNEQF	-	TRBV4-3	TRBJ2-1
ASSQQWTSGVHSYEQY	TRBD2	TRBV12-3/TRBV12-4	TRBJ2-7
ATSRAGAGVVTDTQY	-	TRBV15	TRBJ2-3
ASSLPGTGGQETQY	TRBD1	TRBV7-2	TRBJ2-5
AGLGLGDSNQPQH	-	TRBV27	TRBJ1-5
ASSVVGLNSPLH	-	TRBV9	TRBJ1-6
SARDWGTGGIQPQH	TRBD1	TRBV20-1	TRBJ1-5
ASSYRDRSGANVLT	TRBD1	TRBV6-2/TRBV6-3	TRBJ2-6
ASSGSDNTEAF	-	TRBV5-1	TRBJ1-1